The 18 T cell receptor beta chains presented below share a single source sample, sequenced in a study of T cell responses to AZD1222 COVID-19 vaccine. TCRdb's copy holds only in-frame clones and misses some; the assay was immunoSEQ multiplex PCR. This table holds 96,000 or so clones, 89% found once. The sequencing used peripheral blood, collected on day 0 of AZD1222 vaccination. These receptors were taken from an adult in good health.

The chain links TRBV2 to TRBJ2-5, with 9 bases lining up with TRBD1. Per the germline V gene, CDR1 is SNHLY and CDR2 is FYNNEI. The CDR3 spans 14 residues. The ends lost 2 bases at V and 5 bases at J; junction bases unmatched: 3. The CDR3: CASSEWTGAETQYF. The DNA for the CDR3 is TGTGCCAGCAGTGAATGGACAGGGGCCGAGACCCAGTACTTC. The full variable domain, its missing parts supplied by reference TRBV2 and TRBJ2-5, is EPEVTQTPSHQVTQMGQEVILRCVPISNHLYFYWYRQILGQKVEFLVSFYNNEISEKSEIFDDQFSVERPDGSNFTLKIRSTKLEDSAMYFCASSEWTGAETQYFGPGTRLLVL.

This clone was seen a single time. The chain has TRBV6-5 and TRBJ2-3; a possible D gene is TRBD2 (6 bases). The CDR3 is 14 amino acids. Germline CDR1 MNHEY, CDR2 SVGAGI. Between the trimmed V and J ends, which lost 6 bases and 0 bases, there was a span of 10 bases. The DNA of the CDR3 is TGTGCCAGCAGGGCTGGGACTAGCACAGATACGCAGTATTTT. It codes for CASRAGTSTDTQYF.

This clone was picked up one time. The chain couples TRBV5-4 to TRBJ2-1; D not resolved. In germline, CDR1 is SGHNT, CDR2 YYREEE (reference sequence). V was pared by 4 bases and J by 0 bases, with 11 bases between. The CDR3 has 15 amino acids. CDR3 nucleotide sequence: TGTGCCAGCAGCCCTCGTGGGTACTCCTACAATGAGCAGTTCTTC. It translates to CASSPRGYSYNEQFF.

This clone has more than one count but fewer than ten. The chain joins TRBV21-1 to TRBJ1-3; TRBD1 was called by the table and not checked on the DNA. TRBV21-1 is shown as a pseudogene. The CDR3 is made up of 14 amino acids. The CDR3 bases are TGTGCCAGCATTTTTGGGCAGGGCCGAAACACCATATATTTT. Translated, it gives CASIFGQGRNTIYF.

The rearrangement joins TRBV2 to TRBJ2-5, with D tentatively TRBD1 or TRBD2 (5 bases each). The germline CDR1 and CDR2 sequences are SNHLY and FYNNEI. Trimming pared 0 bases from V and 9 bases from J, leaving 11 bases between. The CDR3 is 13 residues long. The DNA for the CDR3 is TGTGCCAGCAGTGAAGCCACTCTGGGACCCCAGTACTTC. Translating it yields CASSEATLGPQYF.

The CDR3: CSVIQIDERPPPYEQYF. DNA of the CDR3: TGCAGCGTTATTCAGATTGACGAGAGACCACCTCCCTACGAGCAGTACTTC. The chain joins TRBV29-1 to TRBJ2-7; D gene unclear. The length of the CDR3 is 17 residues. Germline CDR1 reads SQVTM; CDR2 reads ANQGSEA. V was trimmed by 5 bases and J by 2 bases, leaving 25 bases between them.

This chain uses TRBV5-1 with TRBJ1-1; unclear D gene. CDR3 size: 14 residues. Germline lookup yields CDR1 SGHRS and CDR2 YFSETQ. Trimming cost V 2 bases and J 4 bases, with 12 bases left between them. The CDR3 DNA reads TGCGCCAGCAGCTTAGTTCAGGAATCCACTGAAGCTTTCTTT. Translating it yields CASSLVQESTEAFF.

This clone was observed a single time. This sequence joins TRBV29-1 and TRBJ1-1; weak D call: TRBD1 (5 bases). CDR1 is SQVTM, CDR2 ANQGSEA, per germline. The V end lost 3 bases, the J end lost 3 bases, and 20 bases lay between the germline ends. The CDR3 has 16 residues. As DNA, the CDR3 is TGCAGCGTTGACCCTCCGACCGGGGGACGAGACACTGAAGCTTTCTTT. As protein: CSVDPPTGGRDTEAFF.

The rearrangement uses TRBV15 and TRBJ2-7; D unresolved. Deletions cut 0 bases from V and 0 bases from J, with 6 bases between. This CDR3 has 14 residues. Germline lookup yields CDR1 LNHNV and CDR2 YYDKDF (reference sequence). In DNA form, the CDR3 reads TGTGCCACCAGCAGAGACCCGAGCTCCTACGAGCAGTACTTC. This translates into CATSRDPSSYEQYF.

The chain joins TRBV27 to TRBJ2-1; 10 bases match TRBD1. The germline CDR1 and CDR2 sequences are MNHEY and SMNVEV (reference sequence). The CDR3 is 14 amino acids. V shed 10 bases and J 4 bases; nucleotides not matched to a gene: 7. CDR3: CATKDRGTYNEQFF. The CDR3 DNA follows: TGTGCCACCAAGGACAGGGGGACTTACAATGAGCAGTTCTTC.

V and J are TRBV19 and TRBJ1-5, with a weak D call TRBD1 (6 bases). CDR3 length: 16 amino acids. V was clipped by 3 bases and J by 3 bases, with 15 bases between them. Germline CDR1 is LNHDA and CDR2 is SQIVND (reference sequence). The CDR3 nucleotides are TGTGCCAGTAGTATTTCGTCCCAGGGGCCCAATCAGCCCCAGCATTTT. Translating gives CASSISSQGPNQPQHF. Variable domain in full (rest from reference TRBV19 and TRBJ1-5): DGGITQSPKYLFRKEGQNVTLSCEQNLNHDAMYWYRQDPGQGLRLIYYSQIVNDFQKGDIAEGYSVSREKKESFPLTVTSAQKNPTAFYLCASSISSQGPNQPQHFGDGTRLSIL.

This clone was counted a single time. This rearrangement joins TRBV27 to TRBJ1-2; D is undetermined. Germline CDR1 reads MNHEY; CDR2 reads SMNVEV (reference sequence). The CDR3 sequence is 13 residues long. Deletions cut 0 bases from V and 8 bases from J, with 10 bases between. The DNA for the CDR3 is TGTGCCAGCAGTTTATCTAGAATGAGAGGCTACACCTTC. Translated, it gives CASSLSRMRGYTF.

V and J are TRBV5-4 and TRBJ1-2; D gene unclear. Germline values: CDR1 SGHNT, CDR2 YYREEE (reference sequence). The CDR3 sequence is 14 residues long. V shed 4 bases and J shed 0 bases, with 10 bases lying between them. The DNA for the CDR3 is TGTGCCAGCAGCGAACGTGAAGCTAACTATGGCTACACCTTC. Protein product: CASSEREANYGYTF. The full variable domain, with the rest looked up from reference TRBV5-4 and TRBJ1-2, is ETGVTQSPTHLIKTRGQQVTLRCSSQSGHNTVSWYQQALGQGPQFIFQYYREEENGRGNFPPRFSGLQFPNYSSELNVNALELDDSALYLCASSEREANYGYTFGSGTRLTVV.

The CDR3 loop is CASVLSQDRDLRGYTF. As DNA, the CDR3 is TGTGCCAGCGTTCTTTCTCAAGACAGGGACCTTCGGGGCTACACCTTC. The V and J genes are TRBV5-8 and TRBJ1-2; 7 nucleotides agree with TRBD1. CDR3 length: 16 amino acids. Germline trimming cut 7 bases from V and 8 bases from J; bases unmatched to any gene: 20. CDR1 is SGHTS and CDR2 is YDEGEE in the germline V gene.

The J gene is TRBJ1-1, the V gene TRBV6-5; perhaps TRBD1 as D (6 bases). The V end was cut by 10 bases, the J end by 5 bases, with 23 bases between. Germline V lookup: CDR1 MNHEY, CDR2 SVGAGI. The CDR3 contains 15 residues. CDR3 sequence reads: CAIRNSRGPWTEAFF. The DNA of the CDR3 is TGTGCCATCCGAAATAGCCGGGGGCCGTGGACTGAAGCTTTCTTT.

The J gene is TRBJ1-4, the V gene TRBV6-5; tentatively, D is TRBD1 (5 bases). The CDR3 has 16 residues. Germline CDR1 and CDR2: MNHEY and SVGAGI. Trimming stripped 0 bases from V and 8 bases from J, with 16 bases between. Here the CDR3 reads CASSYSRGRSSEKLFF. CDR3 DNA: TGTGCCAGCAGTTACTCGAGGGGTCGGAGTAGCGAAAAACTGTTTTTT.

The V call is TRBV10-3, the J call TRBJ2-7, with TRBD1 identical over 10 bases. Germline CDR1 reads ENHRY; CDR2 reads SYGVKD. CDR3 size: 16 residues. J lost 5 bases, V lost 2 bases, and 9 bases had no gene match. The CDR3 reads CAISEGPRDRGDEQYF. The CDR3 DNA is TGTGCCATCAGTGAGGGGCCCCGGGACAGGGGAGACGAGCAGTACTTC.

This chain links TRBV18 with TRBJ2-5; 10 nucleotides line up with TRBD2. Germline CDR1 is KGHSH and CDR2 is LQKENI. After removal of 3 bases from V and 3 bases from J, the junction contained 13 bases not matched to a gene. This CDR3 is 18 amino acids long. The CDR3 protein is CASSPDGSVLAGEETQYF. The CDR3 nucleotides read TGTGCCAGCTCACCGGACGGGTCAGTCCTAGCGGGGGAAGAGACCCAGTACTTC. The full variable domain, with the rest looked up from reference TRBV18 and TRBJ2-5, is NAGVMQNPRHLVRRRGQEARLRCSPMKGHSHVYWYRQLPEEGLKFMVYLQKENIIDESGMPKERFSAEFPKEGPSILRIQQVVRGDSAAYFCASSPDGSVLAGEETQYFGPGTRLLVL.